This is a list of T cell receptor beta chains from one sample in a study of post-analysis software for immune sequencing data. TCRdb redid the calling of the PCR reads with MiXCR, one entry per CDR3 protein. The sample includes about 770,000 distinct CDR3 sequences, 46% of them seen just once. The specimen sequenced was blood. These receptors originate from a girl under 18 with multiple sclerosis. Each CDR3 is given with its conserved first and last residue. A D gene is named only where the DNA matches it firmly. Rows give clone size only sometimes, using once, few, many, or a class for an expanded clone.

J gene	V gene	D gene	CDR3 length	clone size	CDR3 protein	CDR3 DNA
TRBJ2-1	TRBV9	.	13	.	CASSVDSLNEQFF	TGTGCCAGCAGCGTCGACAGTCTCAATGAGCAGTTCTTC
TRBJ2-7	TRBV27	TRBD2	14	.	CASSFSSGSSEQYF	TGTGCCAGCAGTTTCAGTAGCGGGAGTTCCGAGCAGTACTTC
TRBJ2-7	TRBV29-1	.	18	.	CSVHLGGQPGIPYNEQYF	TGCAGCGTCCATTTGGGGGGCCAACCAGGGATACCTTACAATGAGCAGTACTTC
TRBJ2-1	TRBV6-2/TRBV6-3	TRBD1	15	.	CASSYGGQFYNEQFF	TGTGCCAGCAGTTACGGGGGACAGTTCTACAATGAGCAGTTCTTC
TRBJ1-1	TRBV5-1	TRBD1	18	.	CASSLWTSGTGASTEAFF	TGCGCCAGCAGCTTGTGGACCTCCGGGACAGGGGCGAGCACTGAAGCTTTCTTT
TRBJ2-3	TRBV4-3	TRBD1	13	.	CASSYDRADTQYF	TGCGCCAGCAGTTACGACAGGGCGGATACGCAGTATTTT
TRBJ2-2	TRBV5-1	.	15	.	CTSSLGDRNTGELFF	TGCACCAGCAGCTTGGGAGACAGGAACACCGGGGAGCTGTTTTTT
TRBJ2-6	TRBV5-1	.	15	.	CASSLGAKGANVLTF	TGCGCCAGCAGCTTGGGGGCCAAAGGGGCCAACGTCCTGACTTTC
TRBJ2-1	TRBV7-9	.	14	.	CASSLMTVGDEQFF	TGTGCCAGCAGCTTAATGACCGTAGGGGATGAGCAGTTCTTC
TRBJ1-2	TRBV20-1	.	14	once	CSATGALYSYGYTF	TGCAGTGCCACCGGGGCCTTGTATTCCTATGGCTACACCTTC
TRBJ2-1	TRBV29-1	.	16	once	CSVRASDLGLYNEQFF	TGCAGCGTCCGAGCTTCGGACCTCGGGTTATACAATGAGCAGTTCTTC
TRBJ2-5	TRBV7-2	.	15	.	CASSLDLQTGETQYF	TGTGCCAGCAGCTTAGACCTACAAACGGGGGAGACCCAGTACTTC
TRBJ2-7	TRBV15	.	15	.	CATSRDLGRVNEQYF	TGTGCCACCAGCAGAGATCTAGGCAGGGTAAACGAGCAGTACTTC
TRBJ2-5	TRBV11-2	.	15	.	CASSLGGVGEETQYF	TGTGCCAGCAGTCTCGGGGGAGTGGGAGAAGAGACCCAGTACTTC
TRBJ1-2	TRBV30	.	10	.	CAWGKGGYTF	TGTGCCTGGGGGAAGGGGGGCTACACCTTC
TRBJ2-7	TRBV30	.	11	.	CAWARVHEQYF	TGTGCCTGGGCGAGGGTTCACGAGCAGTACTTC
TRBJ2-1	TRBV28	TRBD2	15	few	CASSRGLAGDNEQFF	TGTGCCAGCAGTCGGGGACTAGCGGGAGACAATGAGCAGTTCTTC
TRBJ2-3	TRBV20-1	.	15	few	CSAPRAGSSTDTQYF	TGCAGTGCTCCCCGTGCCGGATCTAGCACAGATACGCAGTATTTT
TRBJ2-5	TRBV12-3/TRBV12-4	TRBD2	15	few	CASSVAGAGRETQYF	TGTGCCAGCAGTGTAGCGGGAGCCGGTAGGGAGACCCAGTACTTC
TRBJ2-1	TRBV6-5	.	13	.	CASSPTPKNEQFF	TGTGCCAGCAGTCCCACGCCCAAGAATGAGCAGTTCTTC
TRBJ2-7	TRBV4-1	.	16	.	CASSQDRGEGGYEQYF	TGCGCCAGCAGCCAAGATCGTGGTGAGGGGGGCTACGAGCAGTACTTC
TRBJ1-5	TRBV20-1	.	12	once	CSAVGGNQPQHF	TGCAGTGCCGTCGGGGGGAATCAGCCCCAGCATTTT
TRBJ1-2	TRBV9	.	15	.	CASSQPDRSNYDYTF	TGTGCCAGCAGCCAGCCAGACAGATCCAACTATGACTACACCTTC
TRBJ2-1	TRBV30	TRBD2	17	.	CAWSGSVGLAGWDEQFF	TGTGCCTGGAGTGGGTCAGTGGGACTAGCGGGATGGGATGAGCAGTTCTTC
TRBJ1-2	TRBV9	.	15	.	CASSVGAAPKEGYTF	TGTGCCAGCAGCGTAGGGGCCGCGCCGAAGGAAGGCTACACCTTC
TRBJ2-7	TRBV29-1	TRBD2	12	.	CSVEGLASEQYF	TGCAGCGTTGAGGGACTAGCGAGCGAGCAGTACTTC
TRBJ2-1	TRBV29-1	TRBD2	13	.	CSVKRDSYNEQFF	TGCAGCGTGAAGCGGGATTCCTACAATGAGCAGTTCTTC
TRBJ1-1	TRBV29-1	.	14	once	CSVSQSQGKSEAFF	TGCAGCGTCTCCCAAAGCCAGGGGAAGTCCGAAGCTTTCTTT
TRBJ2-7	TRBV27	TRBD2	15	.	CASSSTSPFTYEQYF	TGTGCCAGCAGTTCGACTAGCCCATTTACCTACGAGCAGTACTTC
TRBJ1-2	TRBV19	.	16	few	CASSPAGSLALYGYTF	TGTGCCAGTAGTCCGGCAGGGTCGTTAGCCTTGTATGGCTACACCTTC
TRBJ2-7	TRBV27	TRBD1	15	.	CASSPNRGRKYEQYF	TGTGCCAGCAGTCCCAACAGGGGACGAAAATACGAGCAGTACTTC
TRBJ2-3	TRBV7-8	TRBD1	15	once	CASSSFDRGADTQYF	TGTGCCAGCAGCTCCTTCGACAGGGGAGCAGATACGCAGTATTTT
TRBJ2-5	TRBV5-6	.	13	.	CASSLGRQETKYF	TGTGCCAGCAGCTTGGGACGGCAAGAGACCAAGTACTTC
TRBJ1-5	TRBV6-5	.	13	.	CASSYGVNQPQHF	TGTGCCAGCAGTTACGGGGTGAATCAGCCCCAGCATTTT
TRBJ2-3	TRBV28	.	17	.	CASSFLGKDPSTDTQYF	TGTGCCAGCAGTTTTTTAGGGAAAGACCCTAGCACAGATACGCAGTATTTT
TRBJ2-7	TRBV6-2/TRBV6-3	.	15	few	CASSYGVQEAYEQYF	TGTGCCAGCAGTTACGGGGTCCAGGAGGCCTACGAGCAGTACTTC
TRBJ2-1	TRBV5-5	.	14	once	CASSNADQYNEQFF	TGTGCCAGCAGCAACGCGGACCAATACAATGAGCAGTTCTTC
TRBJ2-4	TRBV7-9	TRBD2	14	.	CASSPGTSGNIQYF	TGTGCCAGCAGCCCGGGGACTAGCGGAAACATTCAGTACTTC
TRBJ2-3	TRBV5-1	.	13	few	CASSQFAWDTQYF	TGCGCCAGCAGCCAATTCGCGTGGGATACGCAGTATTTT
TRBJ2-3	TRBV15	TRBD2	16	.	CATSRGLAGVADTQYF	TGTGCCACCAGCAGGGGACTAGCGGGAGTTGCAGATACGCAGTATTTT
TRBJ2-7	TRBV7-2	TRBD1	15	.	CASSLDRGTWNEQYF	TGTGCCAGCAGCTTGGACAGGGGAACGTGGAACGAGCAGTACTTC
TRBJ2-7	TRBV28	TRBD1	15	.	CASSPPGQGHYEQYF	TGTGCCAGCAGCCCCCCGGGACAGGGACACTACGAGCAGTACTTC
TRBJ2-1	TRBV20-1	.	15	few	CSARASASSYNEQFF	TGCAGTGCTAGGGCTAGCGCAAGCTCCTACAATGAGCAGTTCTTC
TRBJ2-2	TRBV3-1	.	15	.	CACSLFSPGAGELFF	TGTGCCTGCAGCCTCTTTTCTCCAGGGGCCGGGGAGCTGTTTTTT
TRBJ1-5	TRBV20-1	.	12	few	CSAQDPSQPQHF	TGCAGTGCCCAGGACCCCTCTCAGCCCCAGCATTTT
TRBJ2-1	TRBV4-1	.	15	.	CASSQDPRIRNEQFF	TGCGCCAGCAGCCAAGATCCGAGAATCCGGAATGAGCAGTTCTTC
TRBJ2-7	TRBV5-1	TRBD2	15	.	CASSLEAGGTYEQYF	TGCGCCAGCAGCTTGGAGGCGGGAGGGACCTACGAGCAGTACTTC
TRBJ1-5	TRBV7-8	.	17	.	CASSPGGQIYSNQPQHF	TGTGCCAGCAGCCCGGGAGGGCAGATTTATAGCAATCAGCCCCAGCATTTT